This TCR beta chain was documented in a study of blood T cell repertoires in COVID-19 (TCRdb year 2020). With regard to the full study: Samples from collaborators originated in the United States, Italy and Spain and spanned both the acute and convalescent phases of COVID-19. The prospective study material was composed of cDNA or gDNA derived from T cells, B-cell-depleted T cells, or PBMCs. Deeply sampled blood TCRbeta repertoires from subjects exposed to, actively infected with, or recovered from COVID-19 were included in the dataset. The repertoires were released in a freely available public database meant as a resource for research on the immune response to SARS-CoV-2. The samples were drawn from the first 160 participants of the ongoing ImmuneRACE study and from 950 to 1,500 subjects provided by 6 global collaborators. Sample metadata almost always included a de-identified subject ID, COVID-19 status, age in years and sex. Where HLA class I and class II types were available, the types were taken from metadata supplied by the sample provider, not from assay-based typing.

In Seattle, one collaborating source enrolled patients while the infection was active and tracked those patients longitudinally over the course of disease. Each collaborating institution followed its own protocols to collect whole blood in K2EDTA tubes. For TCRbeta analysis, collaborators shipped samples in one of three forms: frozen whole blood, isolated PBMCs, or DNA extracted from either of those sample types. In the germline V gene, CDR1 corresponds to SQVTM and CDR2 to ANQGSEA. The V end loses 3 bases and the J end loses 4 bases, and a stretch of 7 bases separates them. Counted from cysteine to phenylalanine, this CDR3 has 11 amino acids. Only the CDR3 DNA stays, 33 bases, in frame from base 1. The immunoSEQ Assay, a bias-controlled multiplex PCR, was used to amplify TCRbeta CDR3 regions from genomic DNA. In the source study's methods: Within the assay, amplification of reference gene primers was used to estimate how many nucleated cells each sample contained. To quantify the absolute abundance of each unique TCRbeta CDR3 rearrangement, sequence reads were collapsed and filtered. Productive Simpson clonality was computed per sample as the square root of Simpson's diversity index over productive rearrangements. TCRdb carries this immuneACCESS record with in-frame sequences only. Its versions omit some clonotypes, under half of them owing to an unresolved V gene in the studies checked, with the rest unexplained. The DNA gave D and trimming, while V, J and clone size come from that table. For this sample there are some 350,000 clones; 87% appear just once. Of the sample, around 6% is held by the ten largest clones.

The research as a whole found: How much clinical and demographic metadata was included differed by source and by participant, and the metadata was provided uncurated.

This clone was seen a single time. It has no known antigen specificity. No base-level quality is on record; no much larger clone is a single base apart. This TCR was recovered from a woman in her fifties or sixties with COVID-19, enrolled during active disease. The chain is assembled from TRBV29-1 and TRBJ2-7, with TRBD2 as a weak D call on 5 bases. Sequencing used peripheral blood. The nucleotide sequence reads TGCAGCGTTGAGGGAGCTTACGAGCAGTACTTC. Translated, this gives CSVEGAYEQYF.